The clone carrying this T cell receptor (beta chain) was detected ten times or more. The antigen is not known. The CDR3 contains 21 residues. Trimming cost V 5 bases and J 3 bases; bases outside gene matches: 26. The germline V gene encodes CDR1 LNHDA and CDR2 SQIVND (reference sequence). The lymph nodes were axillary draining lymph nodes from breast cancer patients. The sample comes from a study of breast tumors, draining lymph nodes, adjacent tissues. TCRdb independently ran MiXCR on the multiplex PCR reads; one entry per CDR3 protein. Found here are more than 200,000 distinct CDR3 sequences, roughly 32% of them singletons; the top ten hold 1.2% to 1.5%. Study results and limitations: Tumors had less TCR diversity than lymph nodes, more than nontumor tissue. Luminal-like breast cancer showed significantly higher tumor–nontumor repertoire similarity than basal-like. Data only fit, rather than demonstrated, lymph node origin of most tumor T cells. Most tumor T cells seemingly derive from lymph node, then expand in tumor.

The V gene is TRBV19, the J gene TRBJ2-7; 9 bases are shared with TRBD2. This receptor was identified in a female donor with breast cancer. Some clones in this sample may be carry-over from other donors' samples. The material sequenced was axillary lymph node tissue. In DNA form, the CDR3 reads TGTGCCAGTAGTCCGCAAAGCGGGACTAGCAGGATCCATAGAGGCTTCTACGAGCAGTACTTC. This gives the protein CASSPQSGTSRIHRGFYEQYF.